This T cell receptor (beta chain) is from a study of blood T cell repertoires in COVID-19. Study as a whole: From the United States, Italy and Spain came samples of acute and convalescent COVID-19. Sample material is recorded as cDNA or gDNA derived from T cells, B-cell-depleted T cells, or PBMCs.

Germline V gives CDR1 SNHLY, CDR2 FYNNEI. V lost 6 bases to trimming and J lost 1 base; unmatched junction nucleotides: 4. The CDR3 consists of 16 residues. Original data processing: The assay estimated nucleated cells by amplifying reference gene primers. Measured with immunoSEQ multiplex PCR; TCRdb has only the in-frame clones, and not every one. V, J and clone size were drawn from that table, and D and trimming were deduced from the DNA. The sample lists 150,000 to 200,000 clones, 70% to 90% occurring once. The sample was peripheral blood. The sequence came from a human donor in a cohort sampled during active COVID-19. J is TRBJ2-3 and V is TRBV2; TRBD2 matches 13 bases. DNA of the CDR3: TGTGCCAGCAGCCCTGGGACTAGCGGGGGCACAGATACGCAGTATTTT. Its translation is CASSPGTSGGTDTQYF.